The T cell receptor (beta chain) described here comes from a study of T-cell reconstitution after alpha-beta-depleted transplantation in children. Preparation of the TCRbeta library involved a method that used unique molecular identifiers. TCRdb reprocessed the PCR reads with MiXCR, giving one entry per CDR3 protein. This sample has roughly 180,000 distinct CDR3 sequences, with roughly 14% found just once. The input for sequencing was PBMCs from the stem cell graft donor, taken from the stem cell graft. This clonotype was sampled from a human donor who donated a stem cell graft to a child with acute lymphoblastic leukemia.

CDR3 sequence reads: CASSLIGGDQETQYF. The CDR3 DNA sequence: TGTGCCAGCAGTTTGATCGGCGGGGACCAAGAGACCCAGTACTTC. The rearrangement joins TRBV12-3 or TRBV12-4 to TRBJ2-5, with D maybe TRBD2 (6 bases). This CDR3 contains 15 residues. V was cut by 3 bases and J by 0 bases, with 11 bases left in between.